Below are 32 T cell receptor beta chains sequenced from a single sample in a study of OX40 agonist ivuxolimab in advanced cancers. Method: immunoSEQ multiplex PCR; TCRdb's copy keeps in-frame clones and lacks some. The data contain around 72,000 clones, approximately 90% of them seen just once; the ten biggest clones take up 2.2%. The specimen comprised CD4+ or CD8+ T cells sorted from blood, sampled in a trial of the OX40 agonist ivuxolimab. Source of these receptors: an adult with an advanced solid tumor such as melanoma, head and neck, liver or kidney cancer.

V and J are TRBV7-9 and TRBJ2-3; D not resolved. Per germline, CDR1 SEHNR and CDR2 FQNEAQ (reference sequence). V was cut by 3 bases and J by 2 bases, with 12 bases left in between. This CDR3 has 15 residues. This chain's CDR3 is CASSLDGSPTDTQYF. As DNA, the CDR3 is TGTGCCAGCAGCTTGGACGGTAGCCCCACAGATACGCAGTATTTT.

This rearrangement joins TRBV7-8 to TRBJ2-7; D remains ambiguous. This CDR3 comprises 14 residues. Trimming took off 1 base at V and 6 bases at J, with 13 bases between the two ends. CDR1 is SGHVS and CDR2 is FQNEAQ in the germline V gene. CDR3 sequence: CASSLEWAWGEQYF. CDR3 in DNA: TGTGCCAGCAGCTTAGAGTGGGCATGGGGCGAGCAGTACTTC.

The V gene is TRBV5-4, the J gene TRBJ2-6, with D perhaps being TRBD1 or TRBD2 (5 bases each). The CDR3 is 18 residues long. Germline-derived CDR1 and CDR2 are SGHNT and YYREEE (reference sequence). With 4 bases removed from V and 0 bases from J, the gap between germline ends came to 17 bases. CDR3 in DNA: TGTGCCAGCAGCCTCCGGGGTACGGGACGCTCTGGGGCCAACGTCCTGACTTTC. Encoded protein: CASSLRGTGRSGANVLTF.

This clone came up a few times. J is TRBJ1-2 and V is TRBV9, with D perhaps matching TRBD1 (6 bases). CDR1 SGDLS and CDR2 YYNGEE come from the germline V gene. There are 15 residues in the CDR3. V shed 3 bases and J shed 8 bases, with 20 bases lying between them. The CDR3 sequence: CASSASAGGVGGYTF. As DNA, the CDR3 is TGTGCCAGCAGCGCCTCCGCGGGGGGCGTTGGGGGCTACACCTTC.

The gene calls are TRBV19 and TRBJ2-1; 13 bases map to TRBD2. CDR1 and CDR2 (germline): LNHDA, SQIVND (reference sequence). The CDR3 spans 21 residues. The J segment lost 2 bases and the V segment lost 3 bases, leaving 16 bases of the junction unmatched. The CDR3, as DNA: TGTGCCAGTAGTATTGGCCTTACTAGCGGGAGGGCCTTCAGCGCCTACAATGAGCAGTTCTTC. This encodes CASSIGLTSGRAFSAYNEQFF. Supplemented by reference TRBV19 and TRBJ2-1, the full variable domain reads DGGITQSPKYLFRKEGQNVTLSCEQNLNHDAMYWYRQDPGQGLRLIYYSQIVNDFQKGDIAEGYSVSREKKESFPLTVTSAQKNPTAFYLCASSIGLTSGRAFSAYNEQFFGPGTRLTVL.

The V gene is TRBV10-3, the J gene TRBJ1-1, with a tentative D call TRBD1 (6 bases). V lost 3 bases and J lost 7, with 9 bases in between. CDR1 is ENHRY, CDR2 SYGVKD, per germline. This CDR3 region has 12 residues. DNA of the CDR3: TGTGCCATCAGTGAAAGGGGGGATGAAGCTTTCTTT. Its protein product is CAISERGDEAFF.

The chain's CDR3 is CASSLAGGQGAWNTEAFF. DNA for the CDR3: TGTGCCAGCAGCTTAGCGGGGGGCCAGGGGGCCTGGAACACTGAAGCTTTCTTT. The chain links TRBV7-8 to TRBJ1-1; 8 nucleotides agree with TRBD1. V gave up 0 bases and J gave up 1 base; unmatched junction bases: 10. Germline CDR1 reads SGHVS; CDR2 reads FQNEAQ. The CDR3 totals 18 residues. Looking up the rest from reference TRBV7-8 and TRBJ1-1 gives the full variable domain: GAGVSQSPRYKVAKRGQDVALRCDPISGHVSLFWYQQALGQGPEFLTYFQNEAQLDKSGLPSDRFFAERPEGSVSTLKIQRTQQEDSAVYLCASSLAGGQGAWNTEAFFGQGTRLTVV.

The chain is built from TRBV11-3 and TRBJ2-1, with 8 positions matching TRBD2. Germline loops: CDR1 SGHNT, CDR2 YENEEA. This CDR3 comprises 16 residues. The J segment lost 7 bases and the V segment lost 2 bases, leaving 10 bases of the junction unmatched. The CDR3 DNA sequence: TGTGCCAGCAGCTTACTCGACGGGAGGGTAGGGAATGAGCAGTTCTTC. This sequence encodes CASSLLDGRVGNEQFF.

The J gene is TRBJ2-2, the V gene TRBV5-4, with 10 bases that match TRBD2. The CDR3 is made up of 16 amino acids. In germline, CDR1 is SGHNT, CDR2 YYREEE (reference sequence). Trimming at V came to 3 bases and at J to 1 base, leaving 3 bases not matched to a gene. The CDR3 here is CASSSTSGLNTGELFF. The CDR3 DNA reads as TGTGCCAGCAGCTCGACTAGCGGGTTGAACACCGGGGAGCTGTTTTTT. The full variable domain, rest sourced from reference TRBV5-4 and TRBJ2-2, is ETGVTQSPTHLIKTRGQQVTLRCSSQSGHNTVSWYQQALGQGPQFIFQYYREEENGRGNFPPRFSGLQFPNYSSELNVNALELDDSALYLCASSSTSGLNTGELFFGEGSRLTVL.

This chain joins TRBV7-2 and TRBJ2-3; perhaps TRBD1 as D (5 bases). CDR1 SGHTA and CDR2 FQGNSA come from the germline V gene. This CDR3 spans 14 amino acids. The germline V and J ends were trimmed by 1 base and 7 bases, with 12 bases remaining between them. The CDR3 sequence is CASSLDTGTNTQYF. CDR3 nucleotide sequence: TGTGCCAGCAGCTTAGATACAGGCACTAATACGCAGTATTTT.

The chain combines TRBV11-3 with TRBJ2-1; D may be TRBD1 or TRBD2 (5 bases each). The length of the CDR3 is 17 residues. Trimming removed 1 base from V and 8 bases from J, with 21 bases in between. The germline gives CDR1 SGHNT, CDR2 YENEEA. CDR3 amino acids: CASSLGELGENIDEQFF. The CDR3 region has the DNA TGTGCCAGCAGCTTAGGAGAGTTGGGGGAGAATATCGATGAGCAGTTCTTC.

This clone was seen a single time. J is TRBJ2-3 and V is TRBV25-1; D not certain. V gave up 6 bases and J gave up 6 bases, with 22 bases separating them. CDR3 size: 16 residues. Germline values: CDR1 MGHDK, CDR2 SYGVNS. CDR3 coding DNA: TGTGCCAGCAGCCGCCCCGACCTAGGCAGTAGGGATACGCAGTATTTT. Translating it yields CASSRPDLGSRDTQYF.

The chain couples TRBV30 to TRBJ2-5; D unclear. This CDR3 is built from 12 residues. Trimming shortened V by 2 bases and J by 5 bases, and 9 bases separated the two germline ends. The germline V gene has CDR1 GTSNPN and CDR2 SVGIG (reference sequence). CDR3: CAWSLALETQYF. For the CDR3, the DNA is TGTGCCTGGAGTTTGGCCCTCGAGACCCAGTACTTC. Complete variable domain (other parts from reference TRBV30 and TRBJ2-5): SQTIHQWPATLVQPVGSPLSLECTVEGTSNPNLYWYRQAAGRGLQLLFYSVGIGQISSEVPQNLSASRPQDRQFILSSKKLLLSDSGFYLCAWSLALETQYFGPGTRLLVL.

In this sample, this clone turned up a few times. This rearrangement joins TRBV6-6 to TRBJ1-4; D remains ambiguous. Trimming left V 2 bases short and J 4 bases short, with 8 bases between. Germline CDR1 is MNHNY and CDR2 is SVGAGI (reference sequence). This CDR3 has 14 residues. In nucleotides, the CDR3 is TGTGCCAGCAGTTACCCTCTTAATAATGAAAAACTGTTTTTT. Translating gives CASSYPLNNEKLFF.

The CDR3: CASSLTAHYNEQFF. The CDR3 DNA reads TGTGCCAGCAGTTTGACAGCCCATTACAATGAGCAGTTCTTC. The genes are TRBV27 and TRBJ2-1, with TRBD1 as a possible D gene (5 bases). Trimming shortened V by 3 bases and J by 4 bases, and 10 bases separated the two germline ends. CDR1 is MNHEY, CDR2 SMNVEV, per germline (reference sequence). This CDR3 comprises 14 residues.

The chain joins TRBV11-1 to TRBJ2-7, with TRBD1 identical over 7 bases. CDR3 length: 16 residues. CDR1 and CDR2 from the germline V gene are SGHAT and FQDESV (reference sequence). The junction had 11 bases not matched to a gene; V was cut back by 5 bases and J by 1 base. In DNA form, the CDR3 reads TGTGCCAGCAGCCCATGCCAAACAGGGGTGTCCTACGAGCAGTACTTC. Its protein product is CASSPCQTGVSYEQYF. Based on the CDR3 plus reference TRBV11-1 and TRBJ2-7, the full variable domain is EAEVAQSPRYKITEKSQAVAFWCDPISGHATLYWYRQILGQGPELLVQFQDESVVDDSQLPKDRFSAERLKGVDSTLKIQPAELGDSAMYLCASSPCQTGVSYEQYFGPGTRLTVT.

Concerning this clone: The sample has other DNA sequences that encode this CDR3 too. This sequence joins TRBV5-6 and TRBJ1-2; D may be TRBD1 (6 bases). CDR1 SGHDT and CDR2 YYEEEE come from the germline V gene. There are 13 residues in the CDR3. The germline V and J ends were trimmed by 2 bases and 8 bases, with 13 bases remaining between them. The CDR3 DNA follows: TGTGCCAGCAGCTTACAGGGTCTCGGGGGCTACACCTTC. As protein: CASSLQGLGGYTF.

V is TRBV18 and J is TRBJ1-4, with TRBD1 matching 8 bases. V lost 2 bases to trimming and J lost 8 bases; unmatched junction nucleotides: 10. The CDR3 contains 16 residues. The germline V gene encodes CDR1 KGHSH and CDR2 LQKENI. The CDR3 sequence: CASSPGQGRSGEKLFF. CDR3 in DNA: TGTGCCAGCTCACCAGGACAGGGACGAAGTGGCGAAAAACTGTTTTTT.

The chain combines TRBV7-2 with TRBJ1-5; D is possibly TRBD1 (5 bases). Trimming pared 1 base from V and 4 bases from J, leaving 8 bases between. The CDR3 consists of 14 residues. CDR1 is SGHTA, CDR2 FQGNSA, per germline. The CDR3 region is CASSLGGNNQPQHF. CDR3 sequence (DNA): TGTGCCAGCAGCTTAGGGGGGAATAATCAGCCCCAGCATTTT.

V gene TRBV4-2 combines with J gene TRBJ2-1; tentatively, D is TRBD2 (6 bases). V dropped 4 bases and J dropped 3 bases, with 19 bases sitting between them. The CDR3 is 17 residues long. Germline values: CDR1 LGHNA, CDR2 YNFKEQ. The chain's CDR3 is CASSRGTSRSGYNEQFF. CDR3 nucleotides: TGTGCCAGCAGCCGCGGAACTAGCCGGTCGGGCTACAATGAGCAGTTCTTC.

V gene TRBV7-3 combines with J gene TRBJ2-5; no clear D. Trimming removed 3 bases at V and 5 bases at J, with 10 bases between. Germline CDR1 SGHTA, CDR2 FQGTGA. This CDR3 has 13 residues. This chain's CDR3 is CASSFHFPETQYF. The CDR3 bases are TGTGCCAGCAGCTTTCACTTTCCGGAGACCCAGTACTTC.

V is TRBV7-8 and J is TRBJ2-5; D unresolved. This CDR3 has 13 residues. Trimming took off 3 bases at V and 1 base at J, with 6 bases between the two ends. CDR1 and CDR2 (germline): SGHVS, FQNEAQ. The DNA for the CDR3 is TGTGCCAGCAGCTTGGGTCCCCAAGAGACCCAGTACTTC. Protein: CASSLGPQETQYF. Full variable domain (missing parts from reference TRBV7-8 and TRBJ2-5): GAGVSQSPRYKVAKRGQDVALRCDPISGHVSLFWYQQALGQGPEFLTYFQNEAQLDKSGLPSDRFFAERPEGSVSTLKIQRTQQEDSAVYLCASSLGPQETQYFGPGTRLLVL.

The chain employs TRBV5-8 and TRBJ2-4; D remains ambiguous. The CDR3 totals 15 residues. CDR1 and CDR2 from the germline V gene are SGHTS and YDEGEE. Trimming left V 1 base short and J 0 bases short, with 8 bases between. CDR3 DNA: TGTGCCAGCAGCTTGCTTGGCCAAGCCAAAAACATTCAGTACTTC. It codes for CASSLLGQAKNIQYF. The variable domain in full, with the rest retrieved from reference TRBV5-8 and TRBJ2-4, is EAGVTQSPTHLIKTRGQQATLRCSPISGHTSVYWYQQALGLGLQFLLWYDEGEERNRGNFPPRFSGRQFPNYSSELNVNALELEDSALYLCASSLLGQAKNIQYFGAGTRLSVL.

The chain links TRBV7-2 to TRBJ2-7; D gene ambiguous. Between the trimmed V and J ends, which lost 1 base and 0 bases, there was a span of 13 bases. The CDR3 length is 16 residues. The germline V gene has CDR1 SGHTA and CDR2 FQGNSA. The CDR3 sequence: CASSLDSRQTSYEQYF. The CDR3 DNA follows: TGTGCCAGCAGCTTAGATAGCCGACAAACCTCCTACGAGCAGTACTTC.

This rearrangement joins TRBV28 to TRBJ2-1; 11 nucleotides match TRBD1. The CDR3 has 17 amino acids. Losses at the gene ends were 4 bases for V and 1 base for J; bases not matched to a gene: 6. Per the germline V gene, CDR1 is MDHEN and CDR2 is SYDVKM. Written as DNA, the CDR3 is TGTGCCAGCAGTTCCCCCGGGACAGGGGGGTCCTACAATGAGCAGTTCTTC. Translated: CASSSPGTGGSYNEQFF.

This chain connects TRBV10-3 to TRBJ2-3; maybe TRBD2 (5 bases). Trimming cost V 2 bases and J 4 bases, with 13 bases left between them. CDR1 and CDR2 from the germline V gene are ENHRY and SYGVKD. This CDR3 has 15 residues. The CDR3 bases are TGTGCCATCAGTGAGCAGCGGACCTTCGCAGATACGCAGTATTTT. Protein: CAISEQRTFADTQYF.

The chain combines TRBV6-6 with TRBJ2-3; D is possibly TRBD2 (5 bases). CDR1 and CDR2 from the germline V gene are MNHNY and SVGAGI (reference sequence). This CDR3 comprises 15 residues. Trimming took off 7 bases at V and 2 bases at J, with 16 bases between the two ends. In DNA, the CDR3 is TGTGCCAGCACCAACACGGGGTCCCTCACAGATACGCAGTATTTT. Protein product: CASTNTGSLTDTQYF.

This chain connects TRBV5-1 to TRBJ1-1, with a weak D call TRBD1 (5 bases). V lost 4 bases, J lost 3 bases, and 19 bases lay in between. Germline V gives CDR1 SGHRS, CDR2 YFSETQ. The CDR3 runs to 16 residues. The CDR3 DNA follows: TGCGCCAGCAGCCTCGGGAGGGGAGCTCGGGACACTGAAGCTTTCTTT. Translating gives CASSLGRGARDTEAFF.

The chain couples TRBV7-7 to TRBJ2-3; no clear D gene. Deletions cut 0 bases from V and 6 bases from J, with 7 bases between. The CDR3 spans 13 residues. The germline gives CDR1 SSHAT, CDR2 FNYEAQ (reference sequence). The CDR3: CASSLASGDTQYF. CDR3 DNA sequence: TGTGCCAGCAGCTTAGCGTCCGGGGATACGCAGTATTTT. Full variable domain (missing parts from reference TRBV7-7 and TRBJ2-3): GAGVSQSPRYKVTKRGQDVTLRCDPISSHATLYWYQQALGQGPEFLTYFNYEAQPDKSGLPSDRFSAERPEGSISTLTIQRTEQRDSAMYRCASSLASGDTQYFGPGTRLTVL.

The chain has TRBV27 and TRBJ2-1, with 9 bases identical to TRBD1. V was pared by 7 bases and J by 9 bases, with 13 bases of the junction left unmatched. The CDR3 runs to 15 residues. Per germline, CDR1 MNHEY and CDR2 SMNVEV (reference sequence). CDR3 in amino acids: CASNPGQGVIGEQFF. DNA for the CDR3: TGTGCCAGCAACCCGGGACAGGGCGTTATTGGTGAGCAGTTCTTC.

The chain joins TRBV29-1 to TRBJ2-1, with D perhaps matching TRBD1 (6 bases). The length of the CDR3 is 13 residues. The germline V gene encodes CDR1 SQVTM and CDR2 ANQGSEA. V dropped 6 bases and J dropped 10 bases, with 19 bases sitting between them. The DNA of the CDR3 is TGCAGCGTCAAAAAAGGACAGTGGGGCGAGCAGTTCTTC. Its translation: CSVKKGQWGEQFF.

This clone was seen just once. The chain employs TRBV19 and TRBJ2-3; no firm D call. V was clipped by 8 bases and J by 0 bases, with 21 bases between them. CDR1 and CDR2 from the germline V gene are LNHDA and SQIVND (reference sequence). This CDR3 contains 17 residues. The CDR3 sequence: CASCPDAAPLSTDTQYF. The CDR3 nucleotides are TGTGCCAGTTGCCCCGATGCGGCCCCGCTTAGCACAGATACGCAGTATTTT.